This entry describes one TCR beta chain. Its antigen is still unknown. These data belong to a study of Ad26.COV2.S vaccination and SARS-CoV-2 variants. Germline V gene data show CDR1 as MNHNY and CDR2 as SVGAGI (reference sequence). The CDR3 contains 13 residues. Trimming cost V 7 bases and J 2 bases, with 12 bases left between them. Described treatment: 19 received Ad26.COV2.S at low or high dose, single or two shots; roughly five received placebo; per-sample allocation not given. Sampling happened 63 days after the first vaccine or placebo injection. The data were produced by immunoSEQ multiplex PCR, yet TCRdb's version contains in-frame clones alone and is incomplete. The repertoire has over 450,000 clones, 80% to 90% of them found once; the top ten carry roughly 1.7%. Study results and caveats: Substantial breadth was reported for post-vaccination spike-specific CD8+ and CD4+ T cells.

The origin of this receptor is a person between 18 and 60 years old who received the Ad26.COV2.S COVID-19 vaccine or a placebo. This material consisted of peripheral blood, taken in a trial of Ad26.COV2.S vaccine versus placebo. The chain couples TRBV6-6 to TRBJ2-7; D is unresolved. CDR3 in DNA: TGTGCCAGCAAGGGCCCCCTGACCTACGAGCAGTACTTC. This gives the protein CASKGPLTYEQYF.